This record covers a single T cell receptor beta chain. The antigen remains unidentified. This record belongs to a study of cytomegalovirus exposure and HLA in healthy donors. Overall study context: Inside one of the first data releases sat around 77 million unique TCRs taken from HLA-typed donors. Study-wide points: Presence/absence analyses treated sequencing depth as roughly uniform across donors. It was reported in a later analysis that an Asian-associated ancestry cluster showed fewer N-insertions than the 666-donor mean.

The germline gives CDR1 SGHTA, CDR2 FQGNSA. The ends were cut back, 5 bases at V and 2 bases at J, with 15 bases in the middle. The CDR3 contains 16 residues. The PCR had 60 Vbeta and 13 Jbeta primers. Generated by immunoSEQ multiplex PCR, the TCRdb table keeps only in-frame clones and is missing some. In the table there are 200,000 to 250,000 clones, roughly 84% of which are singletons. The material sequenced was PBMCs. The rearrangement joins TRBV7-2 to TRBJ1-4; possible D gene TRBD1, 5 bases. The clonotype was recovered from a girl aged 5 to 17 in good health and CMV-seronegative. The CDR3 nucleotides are TGTGCCAGCAGCGTGACTCAGGGTTTCACTAATGAAAAACTGTTTTTT. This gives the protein CASSVTQGFTNEKLFF. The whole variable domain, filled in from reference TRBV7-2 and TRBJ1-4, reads GAGVSQSPSNKVTEKGKDVELRCDPISGHTALYWYRQSLGQGLEFLIYFQGNSAPDKSGLPSDRFSAERTGGSVSTLTIQRTQQEDSAVYLCASSVTQGFTNEKLFFGSGTQLSVL.